This T cell receptor (beta chain) stems from a study of post-analysis software for immune sequencing data. For the study at large: Patients had relapsing-remitting, secondary progressive or progressive-relapsing multiple sclerosis; some lacked subtype.

Unique molecular identifiers were present in the TCR beta cDNA libraries. Roughly 0.5 million cDNA molecules were obtained from about 1 to 10 million T cells. TCRdb reprocessed the PCR reads with MiXCR, giving one entry per CDR3 protein. In the table there are fewer than 850,000 distinct CDR3 sequences, around 45% of which are singletons. Findings and caveats of the study: With TRBV5-6, TRBV5-1 and TRBV20-1 included, about 5 TRBV segments were more frequent in patients than in controls. Under the F measure, samples that were prepared in one batch clustered strongly together. Normalized Chao1 diversity was significantly lower in multiple sclerosis patients than in controls.

This CDR3 has 14 residues. V gave up 0 bases and J gave up 10 bases, with 13 bases separating them. Germline V gene sequence: CDR1 LGHNA, CDR2 YSLEER. This clonotype was observed a few times. Antigen specificity is unknown. Sequenced input: blood. The source of this sequence is a girl under 18 with multiple sclerosis. The genes are TRBV4-3 and TRBJ2-1; D gene unclear. CDR3 in amino acids: CASSQEAWAYEQFF. CDR3 sequence (DNA): TGCGCCAGCAGCCAAGAAGCGTGGGCCTACGAGCAGTTCTTC.